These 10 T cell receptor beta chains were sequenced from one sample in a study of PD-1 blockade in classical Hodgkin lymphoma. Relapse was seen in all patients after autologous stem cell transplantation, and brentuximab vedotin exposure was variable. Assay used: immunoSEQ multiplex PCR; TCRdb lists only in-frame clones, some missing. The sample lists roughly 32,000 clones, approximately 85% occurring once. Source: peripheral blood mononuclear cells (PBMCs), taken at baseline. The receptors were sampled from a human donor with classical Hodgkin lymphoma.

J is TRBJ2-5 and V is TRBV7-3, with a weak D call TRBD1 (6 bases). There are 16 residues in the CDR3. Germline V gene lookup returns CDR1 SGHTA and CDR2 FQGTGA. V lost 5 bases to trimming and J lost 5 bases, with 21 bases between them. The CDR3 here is CASSLLGGAVVETQYF. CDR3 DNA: TGTGCCAGCAGCCTCTTAGGGGGAGCAGTTGTGGAGACCCAGTACTTC.

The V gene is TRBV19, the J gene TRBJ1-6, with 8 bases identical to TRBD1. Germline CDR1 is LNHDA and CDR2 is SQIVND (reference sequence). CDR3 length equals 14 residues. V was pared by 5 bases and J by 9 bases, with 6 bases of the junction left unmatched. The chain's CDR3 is CASSVDRVSSPLHF. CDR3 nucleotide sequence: TGTGCCAGTAGTGTGGACAGGGTATCTTCACCCCTCCACTTT.

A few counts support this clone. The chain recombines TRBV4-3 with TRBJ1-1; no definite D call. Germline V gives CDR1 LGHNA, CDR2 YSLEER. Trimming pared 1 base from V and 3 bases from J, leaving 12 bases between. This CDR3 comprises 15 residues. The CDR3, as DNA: TGCGCCAGCAGCCAAGCCCTAGGCCGGCACACTGAAGCTTTCTTT. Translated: CASSQALGRHTEAFF.

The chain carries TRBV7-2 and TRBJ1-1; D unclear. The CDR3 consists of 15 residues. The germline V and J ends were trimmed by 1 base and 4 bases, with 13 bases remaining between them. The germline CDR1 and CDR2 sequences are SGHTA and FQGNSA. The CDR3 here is CASSLGQASITEAFF. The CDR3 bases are TGTGCCAGCAGCTTAGGGCAGGCCTCTATCACTGAAGCTTTCTTT.

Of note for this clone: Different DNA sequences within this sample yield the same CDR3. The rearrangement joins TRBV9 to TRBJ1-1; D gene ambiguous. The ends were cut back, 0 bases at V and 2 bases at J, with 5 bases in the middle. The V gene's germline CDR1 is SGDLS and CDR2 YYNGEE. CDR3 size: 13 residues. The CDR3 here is CASSVVQNTEAFF. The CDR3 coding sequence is TGTGCCAGCAGCGTAGTACAAAACACTGAAGCTTTCTTT.

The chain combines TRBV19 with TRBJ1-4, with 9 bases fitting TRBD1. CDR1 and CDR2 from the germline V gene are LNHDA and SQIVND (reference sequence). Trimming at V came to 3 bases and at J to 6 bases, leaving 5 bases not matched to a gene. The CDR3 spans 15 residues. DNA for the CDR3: TGTGCCAGTAGTATCATGGGACAGGGCCATGAAAAACTGTTTTTT. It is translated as CASSIMGQGHEKLFF.

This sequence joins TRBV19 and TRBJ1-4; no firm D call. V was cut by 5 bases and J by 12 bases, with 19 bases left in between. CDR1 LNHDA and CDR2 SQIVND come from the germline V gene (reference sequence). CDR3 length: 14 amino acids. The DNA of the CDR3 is TGTGCCAGTAGTGTCGTTAGCCGGCAGACTGAACTGTTTTTT. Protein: CASSVVSRQTELFF.

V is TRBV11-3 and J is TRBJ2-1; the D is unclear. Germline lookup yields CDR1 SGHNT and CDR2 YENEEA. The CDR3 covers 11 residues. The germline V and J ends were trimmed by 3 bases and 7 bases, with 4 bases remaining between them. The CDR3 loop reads CASSFLNEQFF. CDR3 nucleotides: TGTGCCAGCAGCTTTCTTAATGAGCAGTTCTTC.

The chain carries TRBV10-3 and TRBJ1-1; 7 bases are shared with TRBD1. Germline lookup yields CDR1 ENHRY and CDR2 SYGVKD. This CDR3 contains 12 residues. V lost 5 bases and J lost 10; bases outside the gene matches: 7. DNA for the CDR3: TGTGCCATCAGTCCCCCGGACAGGCGAGCTTTCTTT. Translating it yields CAISPPDRRAFF.

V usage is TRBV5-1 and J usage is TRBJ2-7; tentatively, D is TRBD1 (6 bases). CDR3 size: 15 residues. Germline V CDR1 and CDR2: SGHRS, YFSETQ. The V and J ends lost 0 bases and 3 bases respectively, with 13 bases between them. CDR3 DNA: TGCGCCAGCAGCTTGGAGGCAGGGGCTGTCTACGAGCAGTACTTC. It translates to CASSLEAGAVYEQYF. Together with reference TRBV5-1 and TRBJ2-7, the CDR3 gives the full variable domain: KAGVTQTPRYLIKTRGQQVTLSCSPISGHRSVSWYQQTPGQGLQFLFEYFSETQRNKGNFPGRFSGRQFSNSRSEMNVSTLELGDSALYLCASSLEAGAVYEQYFGPGTRLTVT.